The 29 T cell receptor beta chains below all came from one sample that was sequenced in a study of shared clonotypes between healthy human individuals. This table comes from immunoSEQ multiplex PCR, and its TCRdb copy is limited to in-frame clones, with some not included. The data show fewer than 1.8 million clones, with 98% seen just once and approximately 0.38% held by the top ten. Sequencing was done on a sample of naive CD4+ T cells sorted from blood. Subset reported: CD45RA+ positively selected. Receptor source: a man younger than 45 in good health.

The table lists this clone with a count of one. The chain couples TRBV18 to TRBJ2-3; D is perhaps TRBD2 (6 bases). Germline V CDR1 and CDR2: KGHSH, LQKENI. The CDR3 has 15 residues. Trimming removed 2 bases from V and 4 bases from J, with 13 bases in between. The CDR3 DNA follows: TGTGCCAGCTCACCAGGTCGGGAGAGGGCAGATACGCAGTATTTT. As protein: CASSPGRERADTQYF.

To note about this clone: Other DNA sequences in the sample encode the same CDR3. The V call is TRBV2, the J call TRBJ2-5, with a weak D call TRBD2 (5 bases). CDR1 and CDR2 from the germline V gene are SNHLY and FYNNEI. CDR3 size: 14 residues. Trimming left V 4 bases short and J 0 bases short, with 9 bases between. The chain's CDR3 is CASSGGMYQETQYF. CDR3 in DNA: TGTGCCAGCAGTGGAGGGATGTACCAAGAGACCCAGTACTTC.

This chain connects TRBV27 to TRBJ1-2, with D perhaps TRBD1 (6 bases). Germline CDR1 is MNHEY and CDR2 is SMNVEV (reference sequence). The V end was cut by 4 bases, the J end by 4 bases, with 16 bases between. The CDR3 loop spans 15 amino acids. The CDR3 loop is CASSSTYRAVYGYTF. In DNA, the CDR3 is TGTGCCAGCAGTTCCACTTACAGGGCAGTCTATGGCTACACCTTC.

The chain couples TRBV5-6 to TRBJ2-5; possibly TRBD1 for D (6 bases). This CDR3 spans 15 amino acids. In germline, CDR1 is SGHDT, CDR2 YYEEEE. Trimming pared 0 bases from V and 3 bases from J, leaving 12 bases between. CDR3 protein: CASSLGLRGKETQYF. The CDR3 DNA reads TGTGCCAGCAGCTTGGGGTTGAGGGGGAAAGAGACCCAGTACTTC.

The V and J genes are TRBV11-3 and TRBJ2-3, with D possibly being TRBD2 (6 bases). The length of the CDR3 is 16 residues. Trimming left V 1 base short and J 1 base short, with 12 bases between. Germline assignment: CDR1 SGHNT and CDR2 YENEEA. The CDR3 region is CASSLGQPGGTDTQYF. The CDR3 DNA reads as TGTGCCAGCAGCTTAGGGCAGCCGGGAGGCACAGATACGCAGTATTTT.

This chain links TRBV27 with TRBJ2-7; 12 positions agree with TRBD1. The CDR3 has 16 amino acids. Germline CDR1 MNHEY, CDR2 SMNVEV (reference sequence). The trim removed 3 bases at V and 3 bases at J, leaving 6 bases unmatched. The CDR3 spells CASSLSGTGGYYEQYF. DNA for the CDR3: TGTGCCAGCAGTTTGTCCGGGACAGGGGGCTACTACGAGCAGTACTTC.

This chain's CDR3 is CASSRGVGEQYF. The DNA of the CDR3 is TGTGCCAGCAGTCGCGGGGTCGGCGAGCAGTACTTC. The chain combines TRBV6-5 with TRBJ2-7, with D maybe TRBD2 (6 bases). Germline CDR1 MNHEY, CDR2 SVGAGI. The CDR3 length is 12 residues. V shed 5 bases and J shed 6 bases, with 11 bases lying between them.

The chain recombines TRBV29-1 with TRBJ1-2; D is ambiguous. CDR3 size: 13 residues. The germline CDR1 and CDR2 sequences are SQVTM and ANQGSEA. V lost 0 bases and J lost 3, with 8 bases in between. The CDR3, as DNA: TGCAGCGTTGAAGATCCAGGAGACTATGGCTACACCTTC. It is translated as CSVEDPGDYGYTF. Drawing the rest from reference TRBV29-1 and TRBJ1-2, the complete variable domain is SAVISQKPSRDICQRGTSLTIQCQVDSQVTMMFWYRQQPGQSLTLIATANQGSEATYESGFVIDKFPISRPNLTFSTLTVSNMSPEDSSIYLCSVEDPGDYGYTFGSGTRLTVV.

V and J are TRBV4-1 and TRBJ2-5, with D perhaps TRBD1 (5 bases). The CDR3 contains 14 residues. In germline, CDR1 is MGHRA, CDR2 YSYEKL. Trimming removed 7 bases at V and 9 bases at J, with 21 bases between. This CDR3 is CASIRGHSHRAQYF. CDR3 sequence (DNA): TGCGCCAGCATAAGGGGCCACTCACATCGGGCCCAGTACTTC.

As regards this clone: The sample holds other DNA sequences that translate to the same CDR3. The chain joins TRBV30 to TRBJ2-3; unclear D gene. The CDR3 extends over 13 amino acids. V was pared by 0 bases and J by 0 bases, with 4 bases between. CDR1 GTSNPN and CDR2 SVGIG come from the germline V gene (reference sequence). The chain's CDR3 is CAWSVGSTDTQYF. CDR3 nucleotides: TGTGCCTGGAGTGTCGGCAGCACAGATACGCAGTATTTT.

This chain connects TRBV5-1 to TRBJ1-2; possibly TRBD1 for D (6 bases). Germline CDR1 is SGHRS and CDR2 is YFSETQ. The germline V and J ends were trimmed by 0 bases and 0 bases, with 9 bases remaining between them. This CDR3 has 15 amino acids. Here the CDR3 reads CASSLGDRSNYGYTF. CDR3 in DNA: TGCGCCAGCAGCTTGGGCGACAGGTCTAACTATGGCTACACCTTC.

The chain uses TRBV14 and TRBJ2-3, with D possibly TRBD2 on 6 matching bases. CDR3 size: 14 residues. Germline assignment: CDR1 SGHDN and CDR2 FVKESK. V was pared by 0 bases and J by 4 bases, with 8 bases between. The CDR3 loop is CASSQDGGADTQYF. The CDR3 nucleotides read TGTGCCAGCAGCCAAGACGGCGGGGCAGATACGCAGTATTTT.

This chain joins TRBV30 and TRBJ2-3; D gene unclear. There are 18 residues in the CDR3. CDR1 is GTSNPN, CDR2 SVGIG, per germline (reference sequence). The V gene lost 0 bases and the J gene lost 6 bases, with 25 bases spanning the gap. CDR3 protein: CAWSVGDAPTRARDTQYF. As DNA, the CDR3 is TGTGCCTGGAGTGTGGGCGACGCCCCAACCCGGGCACGGGATACGCAGTATTTT.

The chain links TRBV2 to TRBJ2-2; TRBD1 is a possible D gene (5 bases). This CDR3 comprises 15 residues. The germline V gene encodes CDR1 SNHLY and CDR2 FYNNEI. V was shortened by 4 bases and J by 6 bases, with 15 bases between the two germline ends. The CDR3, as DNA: TGTGCCAGCAGTGCCTCCCTTCGACAGCCCGGGGAGCTGTTTTTT. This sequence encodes CASSASLRQPGELFF.

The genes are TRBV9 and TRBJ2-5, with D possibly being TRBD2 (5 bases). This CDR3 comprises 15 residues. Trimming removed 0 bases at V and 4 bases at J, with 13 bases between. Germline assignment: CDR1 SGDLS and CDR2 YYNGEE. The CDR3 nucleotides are TGTGCCAGCAGCGTAGCAGGTCTAGCCCCAGAGACCCAGTACTTC. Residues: CASSVAGLAPETQYF. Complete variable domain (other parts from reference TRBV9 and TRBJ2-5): DSGVTQTPKHLITATGQRVTLRCSPRSGDLSVYWYQQSLDQGLQFLIQYYNGEERAKGNILERFSAQQFPDLHSELNLSSLELGDSALYFCASSVAGLAPETQYFGPGTRLLVL.

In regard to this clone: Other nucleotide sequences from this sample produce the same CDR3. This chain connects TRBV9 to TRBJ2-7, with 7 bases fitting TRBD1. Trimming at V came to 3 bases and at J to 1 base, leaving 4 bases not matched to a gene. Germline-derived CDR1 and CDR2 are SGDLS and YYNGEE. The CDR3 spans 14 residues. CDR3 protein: CASSATGQSYEQYF. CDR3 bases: TGTGCCAGCAGCGCAACGGGACAGTCCTACGAGCAGTACTTC.

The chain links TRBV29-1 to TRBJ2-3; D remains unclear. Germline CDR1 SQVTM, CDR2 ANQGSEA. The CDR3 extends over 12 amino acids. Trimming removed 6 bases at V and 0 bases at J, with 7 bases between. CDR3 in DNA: TGCAGCGTGGGGTACAGCACAGATACGCAGTATTTT. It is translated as CSVGYSTDTQYF.

The CDR3 is CASSRTLYYGYTF. CDR3 in DNA: TGTGCCAGCAGTAGGACGCTCTACTATGGCTACACCTTC. The chain couples TRBV7-9 to TRBJ1-2; the D is unclear. Trimming removed 6 bases from V and 3 bases from J, with 11 bases in between. Germline CDR1 and CDR2: SEHNR and FQNEAQ (reference sequence). The CDR3 spans 13 residues.

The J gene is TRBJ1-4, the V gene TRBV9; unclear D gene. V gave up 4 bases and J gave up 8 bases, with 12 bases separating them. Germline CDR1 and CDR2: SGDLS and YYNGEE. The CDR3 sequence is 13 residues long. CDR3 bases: TGTGCCAGCAGCTTCCGAGGAGGAGAAAAACTGTTTTTT. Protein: CASSFRGGEKLFF. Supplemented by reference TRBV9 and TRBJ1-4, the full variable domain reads DSGVTQTPKHLITATGQRVTLRCSPRSGDLSVYWYQQSLDQGLQFLIQYYNGEERAKGNILERFSAQQFPDLHSELNLSSLELGDSALYFCASSFRGGEKLFFGSGTQLSVL.

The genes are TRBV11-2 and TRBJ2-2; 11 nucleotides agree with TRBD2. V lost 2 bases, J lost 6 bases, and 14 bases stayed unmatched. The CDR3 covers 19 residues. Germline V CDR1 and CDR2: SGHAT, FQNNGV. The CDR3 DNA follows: TGTGCCAGCAGCTTAATCGACCCCCGGCTAGCGGGAGGTTCCGGGGAGCTGTTTTTT. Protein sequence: CASSLIDPRLAGGSGELFF.

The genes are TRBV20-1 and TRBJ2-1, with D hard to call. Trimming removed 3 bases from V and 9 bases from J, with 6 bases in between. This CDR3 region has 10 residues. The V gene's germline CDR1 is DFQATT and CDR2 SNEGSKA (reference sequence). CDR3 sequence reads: CSASRTEQFF. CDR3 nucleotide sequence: TGCAGTGCTAGTCGTACTGAGCAGTTCTTC.

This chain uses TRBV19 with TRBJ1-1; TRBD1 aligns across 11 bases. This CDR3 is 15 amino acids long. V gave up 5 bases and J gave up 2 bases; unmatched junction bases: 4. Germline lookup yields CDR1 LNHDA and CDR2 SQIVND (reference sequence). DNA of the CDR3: TGTGCCAGTAGTGTTAGGACAGGGGGCAACACTGAAGCTTTCTTT. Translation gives CASSVRTGGNTEAFF.

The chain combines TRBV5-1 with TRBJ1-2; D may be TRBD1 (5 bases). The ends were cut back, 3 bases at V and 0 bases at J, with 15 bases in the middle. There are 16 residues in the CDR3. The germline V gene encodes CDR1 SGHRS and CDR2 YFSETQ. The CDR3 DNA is TGCGCCAGCAGCTCCGGGACCGAGTTAGCTAACTATGGCTACACCTTC. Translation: CASSSGTELANYGYTF.

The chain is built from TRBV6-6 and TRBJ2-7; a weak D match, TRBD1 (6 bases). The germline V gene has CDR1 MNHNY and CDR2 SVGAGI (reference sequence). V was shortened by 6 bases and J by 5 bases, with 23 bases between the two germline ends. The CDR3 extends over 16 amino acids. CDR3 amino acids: CASSQQGRSPGDEQYF. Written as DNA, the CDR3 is TGTGCCAGCAGCCAACAGGGACGGTCACCCGGAGACGAGCAGTACTTC.

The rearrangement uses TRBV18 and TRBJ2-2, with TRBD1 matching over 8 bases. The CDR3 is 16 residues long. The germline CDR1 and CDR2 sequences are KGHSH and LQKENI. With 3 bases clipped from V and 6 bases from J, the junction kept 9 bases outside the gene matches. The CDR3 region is CASSPLRTGTAGELFF. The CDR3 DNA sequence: TGTGCCAGCTCACCCCTAAGGACAGGGACGGCCGGGGAGCTGTTTTTT.

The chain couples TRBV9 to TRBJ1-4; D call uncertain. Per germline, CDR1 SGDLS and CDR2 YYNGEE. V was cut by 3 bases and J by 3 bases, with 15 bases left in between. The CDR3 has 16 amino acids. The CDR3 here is CASSAHMFRANEKLFF. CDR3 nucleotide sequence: TGTGCCAGCAGCGCCCATATGTTTAGGGCTAATGAAAAACTGTTTTTT.

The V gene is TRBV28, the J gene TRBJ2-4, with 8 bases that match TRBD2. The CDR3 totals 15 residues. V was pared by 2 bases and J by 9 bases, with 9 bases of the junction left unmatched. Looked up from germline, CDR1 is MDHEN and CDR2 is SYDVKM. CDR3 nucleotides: TGTGCCAGCAGTTTACTAGCGGGCTCACCGGGCATTCAGTACTTC. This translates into CASSLLAGSPGIQYF.

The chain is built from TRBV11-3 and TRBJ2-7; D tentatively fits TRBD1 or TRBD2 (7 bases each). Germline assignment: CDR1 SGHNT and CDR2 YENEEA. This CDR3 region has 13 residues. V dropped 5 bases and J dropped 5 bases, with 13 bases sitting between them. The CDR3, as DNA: TGTGCCAGCAGCCCAGGGGGAGGGGACGAGCAGTACTTC. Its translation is CASSPGGGDEQYF.

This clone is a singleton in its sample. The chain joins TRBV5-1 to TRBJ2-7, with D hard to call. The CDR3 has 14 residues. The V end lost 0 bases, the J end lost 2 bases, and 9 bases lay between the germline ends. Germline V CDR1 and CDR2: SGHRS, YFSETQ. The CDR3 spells CASSLAGFPYEQYF. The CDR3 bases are TGCGCCAGCAGCTTGGCAGGATTTCCCTACGAGCAGTACTTC.